The 22 T cell receptor beta chains in this list originate from one sample, sequenced in a study of shared clonotypes between healthy human individuals. The repertoire was sequenced with immunoSEQ multiplex PCR; TCRdb's copy has only in-frame clones and lacks some. The data contain fewer than 500,000 clones, 75% to 80% of them singletons. Sample: PBMCs. The receptors derive from a woman aged 40 to 50 in good health. Some clones in this sample may be carry-over from other donors' samples.

V usage is TRBV7-3 and J usage is TRBJ1-2, with 7 bases identical to TRBD1. The germline gives CDR1 SGHTA, CDR2 FQGTGA. The CDR3 is 12 amino acids. Germline trimming cut 5 bases from V and 14 bases from J; bases unmatched to any gene: 11. CDR3 sequence reads: CASSTSWDRKTF. The CDR3 bases are TGTGCCAGCAGCACTAGCTGGGACAGAAAGACCTTC.

This clone was observed a handful of times. This likely reflects a read error, since a far larger clone is one base away. The final CDR3 position lacks the conserved phenylalanine or tryptophan, pointing to a likely read error. The chain recombines TRBV25-1 with TRBJ2-4; 8 nucleotides match TRBD2. CDR3 length: 17 amino acids. Germline-derived CDR1 and CDR2 are MGHDK and SYGVNS. V shed 4 bases, J shed 0 bases, and the junction held 8 bases outside the gene matches. This CDR3 is CASSGRVAGSAKNIQYL. The DNA for the CDR3 is TGTGCCAGCAGTGGACGGGTAGCGGGATCAGCCAAAAACATTCAGTACCTC.

The rearrangement links TRBV15 to TRBJ2-3; 7 nucleotides agree with TRBD2. Trimming removed 2 bases from V and 6 bases from J; junction bases left unmatched: 5. Per germline, CDR1 LNHNV and CDR2 YYDKDF (reference sequence). CDR3 length: 14 residues. CDR3 nucleotide sequence: TGTGCCACCAGCAGAAAAGCGGGACCGGATACGCAGTATTTT. It specifies CATSRKAGPDTQYF.

This clone was recorded at least ten times. This chain joins TRBV28 and TRBJ2-2; D call uncertain. CDR1 and CDR2 (germline): MDHEN, SYDVKM. The V and J ends lost 6 bases and 6 bases respectively, with 8 bases between them. This CDR3 spans 12 amino acids. In nucleotides, the CDR3 is TGTGCCAGCAGCCACTTCCCCGGGGAGCTGTTTTTT. Its protein is CASSHFPGELFF.

V and J are TRBV7-9 and TRBJ1-2; TRBD1 agrees at 8 bases. Germline V gene lookup returns CDR1 SEHNR and CDR2 FQNEAQ (reference sequence). There are 13 residues in the CDR3. Losses at the gene ends were 5 bases for V and 5 bases for J; bases not matched to a gene: 4. CDR3 loop: CASSRDRFYGYTF. The CDR3 DNA sequence: TGTGCCAGCAGCCGGGACAGGTTTTATGGCTACACCTTC.

This chain joins TRBV7-3 and TRBJ2-1; TRBD2 is a possible D gene (5 bases). Germline V CDR1 and CDR2: SGHTA, FQGTGA. V dropped 5 bases and J dropped 2 bases, with 13 bases sitting between them. The CDR3 covers 15 residues. As DNA, the CDR3 is TGTGCCAGCAGCCCCCGGACTGCGGCCTACAATGAGCAGTTCTTC. It yields the protein CASSPRTAAYNEQFF. The variable domain in full, completed from reference TRBV7-3 and TRBJ2-1, reads GAGVSQTPSNKVTEKGKYVELRCDPISGHTALYWYRQSLGQGPEFLIYFQGTGAADDSGLPNDRFFAVRPEGSVSTLKIQRTERGDSAVYLCASSPRTAAYNEQFFGPGTRLTVL.

This clone occurred once. This chain connects TRBV30 to TRBJ2-1, with 7 bases fitting TRBD2. V was clipped by 0 bases and J by 10 bases; unmatched bases: 9. CDR1 GTSNPN and CDR2 SVGIG come from the germline V gene (reference sequence). The CDR3 loop spans 14 amino acids. CDR3 sequence (DNA): TGTGCCTGGAGTGTGGCATTAGCGGGTACGGAGCAGTTCTTC. Its protein product is CAWSVALAGTEQFF. Full variable domain (outside the CDR3, taken from reference TRBV30 and TRBJ2-1): SQTIHQWPATLVQPVGSPLSLECTVEGTSNPNLYWYRQAAGRGLQLLFYSVGIGQISSEVPQNLSASRPQDRQFILSSKKLLLSDSGFYLCAWSVALAGTEQFFGPGTRLTVL.

The chain is built from TRBV4-2 and TRBJ2-3, with 8 nucleotides matching TRBD1. Per the germline V gene, CDR1 is LGHNA and CDR2 is YNFKEQ. V gave up 0 bases and J gave up 1 base; unmatched junction bases: 12. The length of the CDR3 is 19 residues. The DNA for the CDR3 is TGTGCCAGCAGCCAAGATCGGGTAGGACAGGGTAGCGGCACAGATACGCAGTATTTT. Translated, it gives CASSQDRVGQGSGTDTQYF.

This rearrangement joins TRBV4-1 to TRBJ2-2, with 13 bases identical to TRBD2. The length of the CDR3 is 18 residues. Unmatched junction bases numbered 5, after V lost 1 base and J lost 3 bases. Germline V CDR1 and CDR2: MGHRA, YSYEKL. The DNA of the CDR3 is TGCGCCAGCAGCCAAGGGACTAGCGGGGGAGGGGACACCGGGGAGCTGTTTTTT. Encoded protein: CASSQGTSGGGDTGELFF.

This clone was picked up a small number of times. This chain links TRBV28 with TRBJ1-1; no clear D gene. The CDR3 extends over 13 amino acids. The V gene's germline CDR1 is MDHEN and CDR2 SYDVKM. V was trimmed by 3 bases and J by 4 bases, leaving 9 bases between them. The CDR3 DNA is TGTGCCAGCAGTTTTATCGCACTCACTGAAGCTTTCTTT. This translates into CASSFIALTEAFF.

On this clone: A far larger clone is a single base away, which makes a read error likely. This sequence joins TRBV29-1 and TRBJ1-1; D unclear. The germline V and J ends were trimmed by 7 bases and 7 bases, with 22 bases remaining between them. This CDR3 has 14 amino acids. The germline V gene encodes CDR1 SQVTM and CDR2 ANQGSEA. This CDR3 reads CSAVLTRGGIEAFF. The CDR3 DNA reads as TGCAGCGCTGTCCTAACCCGGGGTGGGATTGAAGCTTTCTTT.

V usage is TRBV7-7 and J usage is TRBJ2-5; D ambiguous. V lost 2 bases to trimming and J lost 2 bases, with 6 bases between them. The CDR3 contains 13 residues. The germline gives CDR1 SSHAT, CDR2 FNYEAQ (reference sequence). The CDR3 here is CASSLRLQETQYF. In DNA, the CDR3 is TGTGCCAGCAGCTTAAGACTGCAAGAGACCCAGTACTTC.

This chain uses TRBV7-9 with TRBJ1-2, with 9 bases fitting TRBD1. CDR1 and CDR2 from the germline V gene are SEHNR and FQNEAQ (reference sequence). Germline trimming cut 3 bases from V and 3 bases from J; bases unmatched to any gene: 5. The CDR3 extends over 15 amino acids. CDR3 coding DNA: TGTGCCAGCAGCTTCGGGACAGGGAAACACTATGGCTACACCTTC. This sequence encodes CASSFGTGKHYGYTF.

In its sample, this clone was seen many times. The genes are TRBV28 and TRBJ2-4, with 7 bases aligning to TRBD2. Germline CDR1 is MDHEN and CDR2 is SYDVKM. The CDR3 contains 15 residues. Trimming at V came to 4 bases and at J to 3 bases, leaving 6 bases not matched to a gene. The CDR3 sequence: CASSSPLAVKNIQYF. Written as DNA, the CDR3 is TGTGCCAGCAGTTCACCTCTAGCGGTCAAAAACATTCAGTACTTC.

Concerning this clone itself: Other DNA variants within this sample encode the same CDR3. The chain combines TRBV19 with TRBJ2-5; 9 bases match TRBD2. The germline CDR1 and CDR2 sequences are LNHDA and SQIVND (reference sequence). The CDR3 runs to 12 residues. The CDR3 loop reads CASGRSQETQYF. The CDR3 bases are TGTGCTAGCGGGAGAAGCCAAGAGACCCAGTACTTC.

This sequence joins TRBV9 and TRBJ1-5; perhaps TRBD1 as D (5 bases). Trimming removed 4 bases at V and 8 bases at J, with 16 bases between. Germline CDR1 is SGDLS and CDR2 is YYNGEE. This CDR3 comprises 14 residues. The CDR3, as DNA: TGTGCCAGCAGCCCCGGGGGGGGGTCGGAGCCCCAGCATTTT. It specifies CASSPGGGSEPQHF.

This clone was detected once. The chain has TRBV28 and TRBJ1-1; D is perhaps TRBD1 (6 bases). The CDR3 is 13 residues long. The germline CDR1 and CDR2 sequences are MDHEN and SYDVKM. V was cut by 2 bases and J by 5 bases, with 9 bases left in between. In DNA, the CDR3 is TGTGCCAGCAGTTTAAGGGGGGGGACTGAAGCTTTCTTT. It encodes CASSLRGGTEAFF.

This clone was detected many times. This chain links TRBV29-1 with TRBJ1-4; possible D gene TRBD1, 5 bases. The CDR3 runs 15 residues. In germline, CDR1 is SQVTM, CDR2 ANQGSEA. V lost 6 bases and J 2 bases, leaving 16 bases between the germline ends. For the CDR3, the DNA is TGCAGCGTCGCCTTCGGGGCTTGGACTAATGAAAAACTGTTTTTT. Amino acid sequence: CSVAFGAWTNEKLFF.

The rearrangement links TRBV11-3 to TRBJ2-1; D is possibly TRBD2 (6 bases). V lost 4 bases, J lost 1 base, and 11 bases lay in between. The CDR3 has 15 amino acids. The germline V gene encodes CDR1 SGHNT and CDR2 YENEEA. The CDR3 DNA is TGTGCCAGCAGCTACCGGAGCGGGTCCTACAATGAGCAGTTCTTC. The encoded protein is CASSYRSGSYNEQFF.

The J gene is TRBJ2-2, the V gene TRBV30, with D maybe TRBD2 (6 bases). Germline V CDR1 and CDR2: GTSNPN, SVGIG (reference sequence). This CDR3 contains 16 residues. V lost 3 bases to trimming and J lost 0 bases, with 14 bases between them. Here the CDR3 reads CAWREPIAANTGELFF. CDR3 nucleotide sequence: TGTGCCTGGAGGGAACCCATAGCGGCGAACACCGGGGAGCTGTTTTTT.

This clone has a handful of counts. The chain recombines TRBV28 with TRBJ1-4; 7 bases are shared with TRBD1. The CDR3 is made up of 14 amino acids. Trimming took 10 bases from V and 3 from J; bases not matched to a gene: 8. Germline V gene data show CDR1 as MDHEN and CDR2 as SYDVKM. This CDR3 is CATLNQGANEKLFF. The CDR3 region has the DNA TGTGCCACCCTTAACCAGGGGGCTAATGAAAAACTGTTTTTT.

The genes are TRBV5-6 and TRBJ2-5, with D possibly matching TRBD2 (5 bases). CDR3 size: 13 residues. CDR1 and CDR2 from the germline V gene are SGHDT and YYEEEE. V was cut by 4 bases and J by 7 bases, with 14 bases left in between. The CDR3 DNA follows: TGTGCCAGCAGCCCGAGGGATGGGCGGACCCAGTACTTC. As protein: CASSPRDGRTQYF.